This T cell receptor (beta chain) was observed in a study of T cell changes during pregnancy in multiple sclerosis. Profiled with immunoSEQ multiplex PCR; TCRdb holds only in-frame clones, not every one. Of roughly 47,000 clones in the sample, roughly nine tenths were seen once. Germline V gene data show CDR1 as SGHTA and CDR2 as FQGTGA. The CDR3 sequence is 16 residues long. Trimming at V came to 0 bases and at J to 6 bases, leaving 9 bases not matched to a gene. The clonotype was recovered from a female donor with multiple sclerosis, enrolled in a pregnancy study. The sample was CD8+ T cells from peripheral blood mononuclear cells, taken in the second trimester of pregnancy. The V call is TRBV7-3, the J call TRBJ2-3; 7 nucleotides match TRBD2. CDR3 coding DNA: TGTGCCAGCAGCTTAACTGGCGGGTCTAGCGGCGATACGCAGTATTTT. Translating it yields CASSLTGGSSGDTQYF.